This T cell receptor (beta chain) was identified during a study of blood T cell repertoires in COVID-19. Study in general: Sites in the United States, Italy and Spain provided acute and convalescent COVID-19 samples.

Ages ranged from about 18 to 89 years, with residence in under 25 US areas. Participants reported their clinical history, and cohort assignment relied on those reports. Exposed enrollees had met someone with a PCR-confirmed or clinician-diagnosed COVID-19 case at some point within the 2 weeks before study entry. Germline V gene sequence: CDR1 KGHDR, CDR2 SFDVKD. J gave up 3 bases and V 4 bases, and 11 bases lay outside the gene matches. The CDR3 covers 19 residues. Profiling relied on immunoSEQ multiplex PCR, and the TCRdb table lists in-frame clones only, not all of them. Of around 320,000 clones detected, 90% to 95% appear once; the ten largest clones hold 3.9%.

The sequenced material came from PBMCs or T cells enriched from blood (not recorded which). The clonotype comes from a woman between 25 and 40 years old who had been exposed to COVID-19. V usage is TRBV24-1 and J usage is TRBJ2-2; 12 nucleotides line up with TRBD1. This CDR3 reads CATSDQRGTGGGYTGELFF. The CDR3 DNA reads TGTGCCACCAGTGACCAAAGAGGGACAGGGGGCGGGTACACCGGGGAGCTGTTTTTT.